A selection of T cell receptor beta chains follows, all from one sample in a study of beta chain features in type 1 diabetes. Measured with immunoSEQ multiplex PCR; TCRdb has only the in-frame clones, and not every one. The sample holds almost 350,000 clones, roughly a fifth seen once. Sequencing used naive CD4+ T cells from blood. These receptors came from a woman younger than 35 in good health. Both conserved end residues are part of each CDR3.

cdr3_aa: CASSFSTGNYGYTF
j_call: TRBJ1-2
v_call: TRBV5-6

cdr3_aa: CASSVEGLTGGEQYF
j_call: TRBJ2-7
v_call: TRBV9

cdr3_aa: CSAENQGTDTQYF
j_call: TRBJ2-3
v_call: TRBV29-1

cdr3_aa: CSVEGTSTGRETQYF
j_call: TRBJ2-5
v_call: TRBV29-1

cdr3_aa: CASSQSATGVHEQYF
j_call: TRBJ2-7
v_call: TRBV23-1

cdr3_aa: CASSLSGSYNEQFF
j_call: TRBJ2-1
v_call: TRBV5-6

cdr3_aa: CASSSTRGAYEQYF
j_call: TRBJ2-7
v_call: TRBV13

cdr3_aa: CASSDGTANQPQHF
j_call: TRBJ1-5
v_call: TRBV5-1

cdr3_aa: CASRVTGTGNEQFF
j_call: TRBJ2-1
v_call: TRBV5-4

cdr3_aa: CASSITGTTGNTIYF
j_call: TRBJ1-3
v_call: TRBV6-1

cdr3_aa: CASRGGTAYNEQFF
j_call: TRBJ2-1
v_call: TRBV4-1

cdr3_aa: CASSTLGGGYGYTF
j_call: TRBJ1-2
v_call: TRBV9

cdr3_aa: CASSLDSETQYF
j_call: TRBJ2-5
v_call: TRBV5-1

cdr3_aa: CASSLTGEAYEQYF
j_call: TRBJ2-7
v_call: TRBV5-1

cdr3_aa: CASSLRGSYEQYF
j_call: TRBJ2-7
v_call: TRBV5-6

cdr3_aa: CASSATAGSQDTQYF
j_call: TRBJ2-3
v_call: TRBV5-4

cdr3_aa: CASSKQGDGYTF
j_call: TRBJ1-2
v_call: TRBV6-5

cdr3_aa: CASSPGTDVYEQFF
j_call: TRBJ2-1
v_call: TRBV18

cdr3_aa: CSVEMWGGTDTQYF
j_call: TRBJ2-3
v_call: TRBV29-1

cdr3_aa: CASNRASGNTIYF
j_call: TRBJ1-3
v_call: TRBV9

cdr3_aa: CASSVMSGQRGYTF
j_call: TRBJ1-2
v_call: TRBV9

cdr3_aa: CASSEVWGLPPLHF
j_call: TRBJ1-6
v_call: TRBV2

cdr3_aa: CASSPGTGGGDDNQPQHF
j_call: TRBJ1-5
v_call: TRBV23-1

cdr3_aa: CASKTSGGQETQYF
j_call: TRBJ2-5
v_call: TRBV7-2

cdr3_aa: CASMGLAATDTQYF
j_call: TRBJ2-3
v_call: TRBV2

cdr3_aa: CAWSVQGSGNSPLHF
j_call: TRBJ1-6
v_call: TRBV30

cdr3_aa: CASSWGIGTADTQYF
j_call: TRBJ2-3
v_call: TRBV5-1

cdr3_aa: CASSRGLRASNTGELFF
j_call: TRBJ2-2
v_call: TRBV5-6

cdr3_aa: CASSLGGSGEQYF
j_call: TRBJ2-7
v_call: TRBV11-3

cdr3_aa: CASSLIEQGSNQPQHF
j_call: TRBJ1-5
v_call: TRBV5-1

cdr3_aa: CAISESSRTSRSSTDTQYF
j_call: TRBJ2-3
v_call: TRBV10-3

cdr3_aa: CAWSVRNEQFF
j_call: TRBJ2-1
v_call: TRBV30

cdr3_aa: CSVEGLPLGETQYF
j_call: TRBJ2-5
v_call: TRBV29-1

cdr3_aa: CASSGDSIAIQYF
j_call: TRBJ2-4
v_call: TRBV5-1

cdr3_aa: CASSDLRGDPDTQYF
j_call: TRBJ2-3
v_call: TRBV25-1

cdr3_aa: CASSFTRDTEAFF
j_call: TRBJ1-1
v_call: TRBV11-3

cdr3_aa: CASSFLSWGAKEYNEQFF
j_call: TRBJ2-1
v_call: TRBV13

cdr3_aa: CASSTRQSYSNQPQHF
j_call: TRBJ1-5
v_call: TRBV19

cdr3_aa: CASSFTGGPTEAFF
j_call: TRBJ1-1
v_call: TRBV5-4